This T cell receptor beta chain was identified in a study of Graves' ophthalmopathy and Graves' hyperthyroidism. Study overall: At initial diagnosis, peripheral blood was obtained, and this preceded any treatment.

The authors amplified TCR beta CDR3 regions from RNA transcripts. The workflow started with a first-round RT-PCR run with HTBI primers and then moved on to a second-round multiplex PCR. TCRdb called the multiplex PCR reads again in MiXCR, with one record for every CDR3 protein. The profile covers a few hundred thousand distinct CDR3 sequences, with 20% to 25% appearing a single time and approximately 3% taken by the ten largest. Per germline, CDR1 MDHEN and CDR2 SYDVKM. This CDR3 has 12 amino acids. Trimming cost V 4 bases and J 6 bases, with 10 bases left between them. In its sample, this clonotype was seen many times. Patients were excluded if they had other autoimmune diseases or uncontrolled infections, and likewise if pregnancy or lactation applied.

Material: peripheral blood. The source is a woman aged 18-29 years with stable Graves' hyperthyroidism. The chain couples TRBV28 to TRBJ2-7; no reliable D call. CDR3 residues: CASSSSLGEQYF. As DNA, the CDR3 is TGTGCCAGCAGTTCGAGCCTTGGCGAGCAGTACTTC. The full variable domain, completed using reference TRBV28 and TRBJ2-7, is DVKVTQSSRYLVKRTGEKVFLECVQDMDHENMFWYRQDPGLGLRLIYFSYDVKMKEKGDIPEGYSVSREKKERFSLILESASTNQTSMYLCASSSSLGEQYFGPGTRLTVT.